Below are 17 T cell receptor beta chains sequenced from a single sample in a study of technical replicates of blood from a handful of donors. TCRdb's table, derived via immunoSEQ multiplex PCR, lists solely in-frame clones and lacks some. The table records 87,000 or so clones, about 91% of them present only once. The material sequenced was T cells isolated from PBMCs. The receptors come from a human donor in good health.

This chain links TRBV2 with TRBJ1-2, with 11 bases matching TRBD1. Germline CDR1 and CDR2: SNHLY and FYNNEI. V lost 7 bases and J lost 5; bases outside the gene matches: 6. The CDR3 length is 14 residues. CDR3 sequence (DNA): TGTGCCAGCATCCCGGGACAGGGGGGTTATGGCTACACCTTC. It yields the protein CASIPGQGGYGYTF.

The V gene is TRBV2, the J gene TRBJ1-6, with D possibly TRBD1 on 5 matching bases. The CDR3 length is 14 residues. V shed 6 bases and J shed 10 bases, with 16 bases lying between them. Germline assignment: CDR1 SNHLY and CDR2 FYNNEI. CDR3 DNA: TGTGCCAGCAGACCCTCCGGGGGGGGATCACCCCTCCACTTT. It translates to CASRPSGGGSPLHF.

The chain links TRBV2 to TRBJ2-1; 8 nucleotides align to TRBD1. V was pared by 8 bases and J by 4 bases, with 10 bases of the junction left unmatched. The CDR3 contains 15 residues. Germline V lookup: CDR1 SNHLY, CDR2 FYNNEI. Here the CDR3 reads CASGGQGGIYNEQFF. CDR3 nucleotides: TGTGCCAGCGGAGGACAGGGTGGGATTTACAATGAGCAGTTCTTC.

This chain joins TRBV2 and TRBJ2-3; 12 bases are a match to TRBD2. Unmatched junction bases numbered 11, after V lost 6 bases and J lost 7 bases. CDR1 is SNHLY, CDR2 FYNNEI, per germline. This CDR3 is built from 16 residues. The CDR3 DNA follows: TGTGCCAGCAGCTTCGGACTAGCGGGATCGCTGAATACGCAGTATTTT. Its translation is CASSFGLAGSLNTQYF.

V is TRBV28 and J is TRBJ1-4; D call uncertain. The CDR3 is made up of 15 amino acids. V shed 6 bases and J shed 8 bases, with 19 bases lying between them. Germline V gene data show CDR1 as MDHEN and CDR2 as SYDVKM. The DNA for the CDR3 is TGTGCCAGCAGGCCCGACATTTCCAAAGTGGAAAAACTGTTTTTT. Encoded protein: CASRPDISKVEKLFF.

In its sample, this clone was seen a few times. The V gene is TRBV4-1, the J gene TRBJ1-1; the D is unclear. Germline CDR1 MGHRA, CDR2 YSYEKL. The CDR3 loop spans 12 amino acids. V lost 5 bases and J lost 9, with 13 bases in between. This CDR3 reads CASSYSGIQAFF. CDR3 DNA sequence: TGCGCCAGCAGCTACTCCGGGATTCAAGCTTTCTTT.

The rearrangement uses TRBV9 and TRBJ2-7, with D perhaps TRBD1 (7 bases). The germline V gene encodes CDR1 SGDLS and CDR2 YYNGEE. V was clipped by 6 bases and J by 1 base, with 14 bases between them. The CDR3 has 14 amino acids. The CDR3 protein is CASTLPGGSYEQYF. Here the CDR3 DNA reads TGTGCCAGCACCCTTCCAGGGGGGTCCTACGAGCAGTACTTC.

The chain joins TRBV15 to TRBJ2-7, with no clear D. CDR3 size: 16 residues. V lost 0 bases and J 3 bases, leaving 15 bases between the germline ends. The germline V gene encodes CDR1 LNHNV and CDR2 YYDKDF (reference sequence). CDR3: CATSRDAAVPVYEQYF. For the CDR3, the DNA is TGTGCCACCAGCAGAGATGCGGCAGTTCCTGTCTACGAGCAGTACTTC.

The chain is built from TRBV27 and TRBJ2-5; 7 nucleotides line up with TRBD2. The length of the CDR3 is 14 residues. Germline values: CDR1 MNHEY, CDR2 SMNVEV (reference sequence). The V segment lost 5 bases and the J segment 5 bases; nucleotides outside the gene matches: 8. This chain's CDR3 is CASSPRGLDETQYF. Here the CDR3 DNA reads TGTGCCAGCAGTCCGCGGGGGTTAGACGAGACCCAGTACTTC.

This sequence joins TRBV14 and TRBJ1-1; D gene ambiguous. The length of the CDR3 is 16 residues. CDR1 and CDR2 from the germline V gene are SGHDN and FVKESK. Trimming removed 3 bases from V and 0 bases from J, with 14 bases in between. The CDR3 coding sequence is TGTGCCAGCAGCCAGCTACAGCGGACCTTGAACACTGAAGCTTTCTTT. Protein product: CASSQLQRTLNTEAFF.

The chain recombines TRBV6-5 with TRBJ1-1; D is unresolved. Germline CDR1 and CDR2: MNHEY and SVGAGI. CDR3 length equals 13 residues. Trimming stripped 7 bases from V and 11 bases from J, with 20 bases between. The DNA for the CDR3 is TGTGCCAGCACCCCGGGAGGCGGCGGGAGGGCTTTCTTT. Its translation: CASTPGGGGRAFF.

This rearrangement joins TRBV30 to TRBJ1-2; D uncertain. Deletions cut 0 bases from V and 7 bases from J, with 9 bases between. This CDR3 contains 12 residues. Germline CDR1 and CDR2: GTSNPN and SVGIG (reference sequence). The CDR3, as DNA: TGTGCCTGGAGTGTATCCGGGAGTGGCTACACCTTC. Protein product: CAWSVSGSGYTF.

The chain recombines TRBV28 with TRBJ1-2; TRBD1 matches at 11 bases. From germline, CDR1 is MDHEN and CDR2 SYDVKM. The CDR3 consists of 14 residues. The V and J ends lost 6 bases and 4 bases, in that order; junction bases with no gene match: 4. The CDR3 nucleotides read TGTGCCAGCAGAACCGGGACAGGGGGCTATGGCTACACCTTC. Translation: CASRTGTGGYGYTF.

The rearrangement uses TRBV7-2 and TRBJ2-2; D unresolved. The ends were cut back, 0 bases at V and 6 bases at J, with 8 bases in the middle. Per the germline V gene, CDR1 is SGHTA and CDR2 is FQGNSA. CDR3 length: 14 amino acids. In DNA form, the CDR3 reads TGTGCCAGCAGCTTAGCGACGGGTCCCGGGGAGCTGTTTTTT. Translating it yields CASSLATGPGELFF.

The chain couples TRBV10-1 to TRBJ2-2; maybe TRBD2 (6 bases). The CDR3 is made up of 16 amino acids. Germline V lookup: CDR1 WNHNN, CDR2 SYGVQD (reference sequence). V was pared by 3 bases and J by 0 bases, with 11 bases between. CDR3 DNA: TGCGCCAGCAGTGAACGGCGGGGAACGAACACCGGGGAGCTGTTTTTT. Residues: CASSERRGTNTGELFF.

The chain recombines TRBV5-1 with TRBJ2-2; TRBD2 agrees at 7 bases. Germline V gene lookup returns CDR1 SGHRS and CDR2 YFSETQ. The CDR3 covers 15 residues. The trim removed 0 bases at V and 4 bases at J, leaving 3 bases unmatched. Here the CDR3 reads CASSLAAGPTGELFF. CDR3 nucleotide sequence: TGCGCCAGCAGCTTGGCAGCGGGGCCCACCGGGGAGCTGTTTTTT.

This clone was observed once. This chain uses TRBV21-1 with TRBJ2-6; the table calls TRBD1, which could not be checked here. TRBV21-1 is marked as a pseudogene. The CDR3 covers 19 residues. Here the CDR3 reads CASSKALRTGGAGANVLTF. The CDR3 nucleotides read TGTGCCAGCAGCAAAGCCCTACGGACAGGGGGCGCTGGGGCCAACGTCCTGACTTTC.